The clone carrying this TCR beta chain is a singleton in its sample. The antigen is not known. This specimen belongs to a study of siplizumab effects on memory and regulatory T cells. General study findings and limits: Some alloreactive sequences were traceable to unstimulated CD4+ memory cells, and siplizumab significantly reduced them. In unstimulated cells, naive T cells appeared more diverse than memory T cells and seemed major alloresponse contributors. Confirmation was lacking for the suppressive function of proliferating Tregs derived from siplizumab cultures. Roughly 75-96% of proliferating clones (CD4+ or CD8+) could not be assigned a naive or memory phenotype.

The data were produced by immunoSEQ multiplex PCR, yet TCRdb's version contains in-frame clones alone and is incomplete. The table shows approximately 100,000 clones, with 93% occurring only once. Germline V gene lookup returns CDR1 LGHNA and CDR2 YNFKEQ. The CDR3 is 17 amino acids. The germline V and J ends were trimmed by 4 bases and 0 bases, with 16 bases remaining between them. The V and J genes are TRBV4-2 and TRBJ2-1; TRBD2 might be the D (5 bases). This receptor was identified in a human donor in good health. Sample: non-Treg CD4+ T cells sorted from blood. CDR3: CASSPAASHTSYNEQFF. The CDR3, as DNA: TGTGCCAGCAGCCCCGCCGCTAGCCACACCTCCTACAATGAGCAGTTCTTC.